The next 31 T cell receptor beta chains were all read from a single sample in a study of blood T cells in healthy people across ages. Alongside a J-beta primer mix, a sample-barcoded 5' primer served in a second PCR lasting about 7 to 12 cycles. MiXCR, run by TCRdb on the 5' RACE reads, gives a single entry per CDR3 protein. The table includes hundreds of thousands of distinct CDR3 sequences, about 30% detected once. Input material: blood. These TCRs come from a woman of 80 years or more in good health.

A word on this clonotype: A much larger clone lies one base from this, so it may be a read error. The CDR3 sequence: CASSSGGQGWLVQFF. CDR3 nucleotides: TGTGCCAGCAGCTCGGGGGGACAGGGTTGGCTGGTGCAGTTCTTC. This chain uses TRBV7-2 with TRBJ2-1; TRBD1 matches 9 bases. The CDR3 extends over 15 amino acids. The germline V gene has CDR1 SGHTA and CDR2 FQGNSA. After removal of 4 bases from V and 12 bases from J, the junction contained 13 bases not matched to a gene.

This clonotype was detected many times. V gene TRBV12-3 or TRBV12-4 combines with J gene TRBJ2-1; TRBD2 agrees at 12 bases. Losses at the gene ends were 4 bases for V and 7 bases for J; bases not matched to a gene: 14. The CDR3 extends over 18 amino acids. The CDR3 DNA follows: TGTGCCAGCAGTTCCGCCGGACTAGCGGGGTCCCCGGGGAATGAGCAGTTCTTC. Its protein is CASSSAGLAGSPGNEQFF.

There are many counts of this clonotype. V usage is TRBV7-2 and J usage is TRBJ2-3; unclear D gene. Deletions cut 5 bases from V and 1 base from J, with 10 bases between. The CDR3 consists of 14 residues. CDR1 is SGHTA and CDR2 is FQGNSA in the germline V gene. CDR3 DNA sequence: TGTGCCAGCAGCACCCGACCCGGCACAGATACGCAGTATTTT. This encodes CASSTRPGTDTQYF.

V is TRBV6-2 or TRBV6-3 and J is TRBJ1-5; D perhaps matches TRBD1 (6 bases). This CDR3 contains 15 residues. Trimming took off 8 bases at V and 4 bases at J, with 18 bases between the two ends. CDR1 is MNHEY and CDR2 is SVGEGT in the germline V gene. CDR3 in amino acids: CASRGGGKGNQPQHF. The CDR3 nucleotides read TGTGCCAGCCGAGGTGGGGGCAAGGGAAATCAGCCCCAGCATTTT.

This clonotype was seen more than once but under ten times. The V call is TRBV2, the J call TRBJ1-5; 7 nucleotides line up with TRBD1. This CDR3 spans 15 amino acids. The V segment lost 3 bases and the J segment 5 bases; nucleotides outside the gene matches: 7. Germline V gives CDR1 SNHLY, CDR2 FYNNEI. CDR3 in DNA: TGTGCCAGCAGTGAGGGAGACAGGGTGGATCAGCCCCAGCATTTT. Translation gives CASSEGDRVDQPQHF.

This clonotype came up once. The chain carries TRBV4-3 and TRBJ2-1; unclear D gene. The germline V and J ends were trimmed by 0 bases and 7 bases, with 10 bases remaining between them. The CDR3 sequence is 14 residues long. Germline V lookup: CDR1 LGHNA, CDR2 YSLEER. The CDR3 DNA sequence: TGCGCCAGCAGCCAAGAGCAGTACTGGAATGAGCAGTTCTTC. Its protein is CASSQEQYWNEQFF.

This chain uses TRBV4-3 with TRBJ2-5, with D uncertain. The germline V and J ends were trimmed by 0 bases and 7 bases, with 9 bases remaining between them. The CDR3 is made up of 13 amino acids. Germline V gene sequence: CDR1 LGHNA, CDR2 YSLEER. The CDR3 region has the DNA TGCGCCAGCAGCCAAGAAAGCTCTGGGACCCAGTACTTC. Translating gives CASSQESSGTQYF.

The sample holds a few counts of this clonotype. V is TRBV25-1 and J is TRBJ1-4; 9 bases align to TRBD1. Germline values: CDR1 MGHDK, CDR2 SYGVNS. This CDR3 has 20 amino acids. J lost 4 bases, V lost 5 bases, and 20 bases had no gene match. Written as DNA, the CDR3 is TGTGCCAGCAGTCCCCCCCCCGGACAGGGGAGGTTGGGTGATAATGAAAAACTGTTTTTT. Translation gives CASSPPPGQGRLGDNEKLFF.

This clonotype was picked up many times. The V gene is TRBV18, the J gene TRBJ2-7; D is undetermined. V dropped 9 bases and J dropped 6 bases, with 18 bases sitting between them. Germline CDR1 and CDR2: KGHSH and LQKENI. This CDR3 has 13 amino acids. CDR3 in DNA: TGTGCCAGTGCGACCGGGTTAATCGCCGAGCAGTACTTC. The encoded protein is CASATGLIAEQYF.

Note on this clonotype: Given a much more abundant clone one base away, this may be a read error. V and J are TRBV27 and TRBJ1-5; unclear D gene. The V gene's germline CDR1 is MNHEY and CDR2 SMNVEV (reference sequence). CDR3 size: 13 residues. The CDR3: CASGHYSNQLQHF. The CDR3 nucleotides are TGTGCCAGCGGCCACTATAGCAATCAGCTCCAGCATTTT.

V is TRBV29-1 and J is TRBJ2-1; 7 bases are a match to TRBD1. The junction had 7 bases not matched to a gene; V was cut back by 4 bases and J by 10 bases. Looked up from germline, CDR1 is SQVTM and CDR2 is ANQGSEA. CDR3 size: 12 residues. CDR3 sequence: CSVGPGGWEQFF. In nucleotides, the CDR3 is TGCAGCGTTGGGCCAGGGGGTTGGGAGCAGTTCTTC.

The chain recombines TRBV4-1 with TRBJ2-5; D may be TRBD1 (5 bases). TRBJ2-1 explains the end of the DNA better; the J call may be wrong. This CDR3 is 16 amino acids long. CDR1 and CDR2 (germline): MGHRA, YSYEKL. CDR3 amino acids: CASSQHQAQGGETQFF. In nucleotides, the CDR3 is TGCGCCAGCAGCCAACATCAGGCGCAGGGTGGAGAGACCCAGTTCTTC.

The gene calls are TRBV6-1 and TRBJ1-6; TRBD1 matches at 9 bases. V shed 4 bases, J shed 10 bases, and the junction held 5 bases outside the gene matches. Germline CDR1 and CDR2: MNHNS and SASEGT. This CDR3 has 14 amino acids. CDR3 bases: TGTGCCAGCAGTGGTGGACAGGGGAAATCACCCCTCCACTTT. Protein product: CASSGGQGKSPLHF.

The V call is TRBV6-6, the J call TRBJ2-1; perhaps D is TRBD1 or TRBD2 (6 bases each). The CDR3 is 16 residues long. The germline CDR1 and CDR2 sequences are MNHNY and SVGAGI (reference sequence). V was pared by 3 bases and J by 7 bases, with 19 bases between. CDR3 bases: TGTGCCAGCAGTTATCATGGACGCCCGGGGGCGAATGAGCAGTTCTTC. Its translation: CASSYHGRPGANEQFF.

This clonotype has a count of ten or more. The chain has TRBV5-1 and TRBJ2-3, with TRBD2 identical over 8 bases. The CDR3 runs 16 residues. The trim removed 0 bases at V and 2 bases at J, leaving 5 bases unmatched. Germline V CDR1 and CDR2: SGHRS, YFSETQ. The CDR3 DNA reads as TGCGCCAGCAGCTTGGTTGGTAGCGGGGCCACAGATACGCAGTATTTT. It codes for CASSLVGSGATDTQYF.

In regard to this clonotype: A much larger clonotype is one base distant, so this may be a read error. The CDR3 nucleotides read TGTGCCACCAGCCGCACTAGCGGGGGCGACACAGATACGCAGTATTTT. This encodes CATSRTSGGDTDTQYF. V and J are TRBV7-2 and TRBJ2-3; TRBD2 matches at 11 bases. The germline gives CDR1 SGHTA, CDR2 FQGNSA. This CDR3 contains 16 residues.

This clonotype was observed a few times. Possible read error: a much larger clone is one base away. This chain links TRBV6-5 with TRBJ2-4, with D hard to call. The CDR3 runs 13 residues. From germline, CDR1 is MNHEY and CDR2 SVGAGI. CDR3 in amino acids: CASSVRAANIRYF. The CDR3 DNA reads TGTGCCAGCAGCGTACGGGCCGCGAACATTCGGTACTTC.

This clonotype showed up just a few times. The CDR3 DNA reads TGTGCCAGCAGGCCTAGCGGGGGGTCGACCGGGGAGCTGTTTTTT. Translating it yields CASRPSGGSTGELFF. This chain joins TRBV6-5 and TRBJ2-2, with 11 bases lining up with TRBD2. There are 15 residues in the CDR3. Unmatched junction bases numbered 5, after V lost 6 bases and J lost 5 bases. In germline, CDR1 is MNHEY, CDR2 SVGAGI.

This clonotype occurred many times. A read error may be the cause here, since a much bigger clone is one base away. V gene TRBV11-2 combines with J gene TRBJ2-3, with 7 positions matching TRBD2. V lost 1 base, J lost 8 bases, and 0 bases stayed unmatched. Germline V gives CDR1 SGHAT, CDR2 FQNNGV. This CDR3 is 12 amino acids long. CDR3 loop: CASSLGGGTQYF. CDR3 DNA sequence: TGTGCCAGCAGCTTAGGGGGGGGTACGCAGTATTTT.

This clonotype appeared a few times. A single base separates this from a much larger clone, so it may be a read error. This chain connects TRBV11-2 to TRBJ2-1, with 8 bases lining up with TRBD2. Germline-derived CDR1 and CDR2 are SGHAT and FQNNGV. This CDR3 is 16 amino acids long. Trimming at V came to 0 bases and at J to 6 bases, leaving 7 bases not matched to a gene. CDR3 in DNA: TGTGCCAGCAGCTTAGATCTGGCGGGGGGCCGCAATGAGCAGTTCTTC. It translates to CASSLDLAGGRNEQFF.

This clonotype has more than one count but fewer than ten. Possible read error: a much larger clone is one base away. The V gene is TRBV20-1, the J gene TRBJ2-1, with 7 positions matching TRBD1. The end of the DNA fits TRBJ2-7 better, so the J call may be wrong. Germline V lookup: CDR1 DFQATT, CDR2 SNEGSKA (reference sequence). This CDR3 region has 16 residues. CDR3 in amino acids: CSLKHRGQGSYNEQYF. CDR3 DNA sequence: TGCAGTTTAAAGCATAGGGGGCAGGGTTCCTACAATGAGCAGTACTTC.

As for this clonotype: A much larger clone lies a single base off, so this may be a read error. This chain uses TRBV3-1 with TRBJ1-1, with D unresolved. Germline lookup yields CDR1 LGHDT and CDR2 YNNKEL (reference sequence). Between the trimmed V and J ends, which lost 3 bases and 8 bases, there was a span of 10 bases. The CDR3 is made up of 12 amino acids. The DNA for the CDR3 is TGTGCCAGCAGCCAGAAAGGCCTCGAAGCTTTCTTT. Translation: CASSQKGLEAFF.

This clonotype was seen a few times. V gene TRBV5-1 combines with J gene TRBJ1-4, with D possibly TRBD1 on 5 matching bases. The CDR3 is 18 amino acids. V was shortened by 1 base and J by 4 bases, with 20 bases between the two germline ends. Germline CDR1 is SGHRS and CDR2 is YFSETQ. CDR3 bases: TGCGCCAGCAGCTTGACCCCTTTTGGGGGTGAAGTTAATGAAAAACTGTTTTTT. Protein: CASSLTPFGGEVNEKLFF.

The gene calls are TRBV20-1 and TRBJ1-2; 8 positions match TRBD1. From germline, CDR1 is DFQATT and CDR2 SNEGSKA (reference sequence). The CDR3 runs to 15 residues. Unmatched junction bases numbered 6, after V lost 1 base and J lost 2 bases. The CDR3 loop reads CSARVTTGDNYGYTF. In DNA, the CDR3 is TGCAGTGCTAGAGTTACGACAGGGGACAACTATGGCTACACCTTC.

This chain connects TRBV20-1 to TRBJ2-1; no clear D gene. The J call is doubtful: the DNA matches TRBJ2-7 better. CDR1 is DFQATT, CDR2 SNEGSKA, per germline (reference sequence). The CDR3 covers 15 residues. For the CDR3, the DNA is TGCAGTGTCCTCACTCCCAGTTACCCCTACAATGAGCAGTACTTC. This encodes CSVLTPSYPYNEQYF.

This clonotype came up a few times. This chain links TRBV30 with TRBJ1-2; unclear D gene. Germline V gene lookup returns CDR1 GTSNPN and CDR2 SVGIG (reference sequence). V was trimmed by 3 bases and J by 8 bases, leaving 10 bases between them. This CDR3 is built from 11 residues. CDR3 protein: CAWSETRGYTF. CDR3 sequence (DNA): TGTGCCTGGAGCGAGACGAGAGGCTACACCTTC.

The count of this clonotype is one. This sequence joins TRBV5-1 and TRBJ2-7; TRBD2 agrees at 10 bases. J lost 7 bases, V lost 6 bases, and 13 bases had no gene match. The CDR3 loop spans 15 amino acids. Germline V lookup: CDR1 SGHRS, CDR2 YFSETQ. CDR3 loop: CASTRAGGPENEQYF. For the CDR3, the DNA is TGCGCCAGCACCCGAGCGGGGGGGCCTGAGAATGAGCAGTACTTC.

This clonotype was counted many times. The rearrangement links TRBV5-1 to TRBJ2-3; no clear D gene. The CDR3 has 14 amino acids. The ends were cut back, 4 bases at V and 2 bases at J, with 11 bases in the middle. Germline V lookup: CDR1 SGHRS, CDR2 YFSETQ. The chain's CDR3 is CASSADAHTDTQYF. DNA for the CDR3: TGCGCCAGCAGCGCGGATGCCCACACAGATACGCAGTATTTT.

Only one count was recorded for this clonotype. The V call is TRBV5-1, the J call TRBJ2-3, with D possibly being TRBD1 or TRBD2 (5 bases each). This CDR3 is 16 amino acids long. Looked up from germline, CDR1 is SGHRS and CDR2 is YFSETQ. V lost 1 base and J 0 bases, leaving 12 bases between the germline ends. The CDR3 loop is CASSLMGTTSTDTQYF. CDR3 in DNA: TGCGCCAGCAGCTTGATGGGGACGACTAGCACAGATACGCAGTATTTT.

This clonotype was recorded many times. The chain has TRBV5-1 and TRBJ2-1; unclear D gene. The CDR3 contains 14 residues. V shed 0 bases and J shed 7 bases, with 11 bases lying between them. Germline V gene data show CDR1 as SGHRS and CDR2 as YFSETQ. CDR3 sequence (DNA): TGCGCCAGCAGCTTGGAGTTGGCTCGGAATGAGCAGTTCTTC. Translated, it gives CASSLELARNEQFF.

This clonotype was counted at least ten times. V and J are TRBV15 and TRBJ2-5, with 7 positions matching TRBD2. Germline lookup yields CDR1 LNHNV and CDR2 YYDKDF (reference sequence). This CDR3 region has 14 residues. V was clipped by 1 base and J by 5 bases; unmatched bases: 4. The CDR3 here is CATSRAGLLETQYF. The CDR3 DNA reads TGTGCCACCAGCAGAGCGGGACTACTGGAGACCCAGTACTTC. Using reference TRBV15 and TRBJ2-5 for the parts outside the CDR3, the full variable domain is DAMVIQNPRYQVTQFGKPVTLSCSQTLNHNVMYWYQQKSSQAPKLLFHYYDKDFNNEADTPDNFQSRRPNTSFCFLDIRSPGLGDTAMYLCATSRAGLLETQYFGPGTRLLVL.